The next 29 T cell receptor beta chains were all read from a single sample in a study of blood T cell repertoires in COVID-19. Libraries were prepared by immunoSEQ multiplex PCR; TCRdb keeps only in-frame clonotypes and omits some of them. The top ten clones hold around 4.6% of a sample with around 100,000 clones, roughly nine tenths of them seen once. Sequencing was done on a sample of peripheral blood. These receptors originate from a man aged 35 to 55 with acute or convalescent COVID-19.

V gene TRBV19 combines with J gene TRBJ1-2; TRBD1 matches 7 bases. The junction had 14 bases not matched to a gene; V was cut back by 9 bases and J by 4 bases. This CDR3 comprises 15 residues. The germline V gene has CDR1 LNHDA and CDR2 SQIVND (reference sequence). This CDR3 reads CASPSGDRDRYGYTF. In DNA form, the CDR3 reads TGTGCCAGCCCTTCAGGAGACAGGGACCGCTATGGCTACACCTTC. The variable domain in full, with the rest retrieved from reference TRBV19 and TRBJ1-2, is DGGITQSPKYLFRKEGQNVTLSCEQNLNHDAMYWYRQDPGQGLRLIYYSQIVNDFQKGDIAEGYSVSREKKESFPLTVTSAQKNPTAFYLCASPSGDRDRYGYTFGSGTRLTVV.

The rearrangement links TRBV9 to TRBJ1-1; the D gene is possibly TRBD1 (5 bases). V was clipped by 3 bases and J by 4 bases, with 10 bases between them. Germline CDR1 SGDLS, CDR2 YYNGEE. The CDR3 length is 13 residues. CDR3 sequence: CASSAQGITEAFF. The CDR3 nucleotides read TGTGCCAGCAGCGCCCAGGGAATCACTGAAGCTTTCTTT.

V is TRBV5-6 and J is TRBJ1-3, with 8 bases lining up with TRBD1. Germline lookup yields CDR1 SGHDT and CDR2 YYEEEE. Trimming cost V 4 bases and J 8 bases; bases outside gene matches: 8. The CDR3 totals 14 residues. CDR3 residues: CASSTGQGLYTIYF. CDR3 coding DNA: TGTGCCAGCAGCACCGGACAGGGATTATACACCATATATTTT. Complete variable domain (other parts from reference TRBV5-6 and TRBJ1-3): DAGVTQSPTHLIKTRGQQVTLRCSPKSGHDTVSWYQQALGQGPQFIFQYYEEEERQRGNFPDRFSGHQFPNYSSELNVNALLLGDSALYLCASSTGQGLYTIYFGEGSWLTVV.

V is TRBV2 and J is TRBJ1-5; 10 bases fit TRBD1. Germline CDR1 reads SNHLY; CDR2 reads FYNNEI. The trim removed 8 bases at V and 5 bases at J, leaving 9 bases unmatched. This CDR3 spans 15 amino acids. CDR3 nucleotides: TGTGCCAGCTCAGGGGGACAGGGGAGGGATCAGCCCCAGCATTTT. This codes for CASSGGQGRDQPQHF.

The genes are TRBV7-2 and TRBJ2-7; D is uncertain. Germline-derived CDR1 and CDR2 are SGHTA and FQGNSA. The length of the CDR3 is 12 residues. The V end lost 4 bases, the J end lost 2 bases, and 6 bases lay between the germline ends. In DNA form, the CDR3 reads TGTGCCAGCAGCTCTACAGCCTACGAGCAGTACTTC. Translating gives CASSSTAYEQYF.

This clone was counted a single time. V usage is TRBV5-5 and J usage is TRBJ2-7, with a weak D call TRBD1 (6 bases). This CDR3 has 16 residues. Germline CDR1 SGHKS, CDR2 YYEKEE (reference sequence). The ends were cut back, 1 base at V and 6 bases at J, with 20 bases in the middle. The DNA for the CDR3 is TGTGCCAGCAGCTTGAGGCCTTTACAGGGAAATGGCGAGCAGTACTTC. The encoded protein is CASSLRPLQGNGEQYF.

The chain couples TRBV6-6 to TRBJ1-3; D is unresolved. Germline V gives CDR1 MNHNY, CDR2 SVGAGI (reference sequence). The CDR3 loop spans 12 amino acids. V lost 0 bases to trimming and J lost 8 bases, with 5 bases between them. The chain's CDR3 is CASSYSEDTIYF. The DNA of the CDR3 is TGTGCCAGCAGTTACTCAGAGGACACCATATATTTT.

V gene TRBV20-1 combines with J gene TRBJ2-7; 13 bases are shared with TRBD2. V lost 3 bases and J lost 5; bases outside the gene matches: 22. This CDR3 is built from 20 residues. Germline CDR1 DFQATT, CDR2 SNEGSKA (reference sequence). The CDR3 sequence: CSASSSLLGLAGVPRNEQYF. CDR3 DNA sequence: TGCAGTGCTAGTTCCTCGCTTCTAGGACTAGCGGGAGTGCCTAGGAACGAGCAGTACTTC.

The chain is built from TRBV7-2 and TRBJ1-2, with D hard to call. Trimming cost V 5 bases and J 8 bases, with 18 bases left between them. CDR1 is SGHTA and CDR2 is FQGNSA in the germline V gene. CDR3 size: 14 residues. The CDR3 spells CASSLTTLRSGYTF. In DNA form, the CDR3 reads TGTGCCAGCAGCCTGACTACCCTCCGCTCGGGCTACACCTTC. Filled out from reference TRBV7-2 and TRBJ1-2, the complete variable domain reads GAGVSQSPSNKVTEKGKDVELRCDPISGHTALYWYRQSLGQGLEFLIYFQGNSAPDKSGLPSDRFSAERTGGSVSTLTIQRTQQEDSAVYLCASSLTTLRSGYTFGSGTRLTVV.

V and J are TRBV5-4 and TRBJ1-2, with 11 bases that match TRBD1. Germline CDR1 and CDR2: SGHNT and YYREEE (reference sequence). Trimming at V came to 4 bases and at J to 4 bases, leaving 12 bases not matched to a gene. The CDR3 runs to 17 residues. The CDR3 region is CASSNRTGGAGFYGYTF. CDR3 coding DNA: TGTGCCAGCAGCAATCGGACAGGGGGCGCGGGATTCTATGGCTACACCTTC.

This chain links TRBV30 with TRBJ2-2; possible D gene TRBD2, 6 bases. This CDR3 region has 13 residues. CDR1 GTSNPN and CDR2 SVGIG come from the germline V gene (reference sequence). The V end lost 4 bases, the J end lost 4 bases, and 10 bases lay between the germline ends. In DNA form, the CDR3 reads TGTGCCTGGACGGGACTTCGCACCGGGGAGCTGTTTTTT. Its protein is CAWTGLRTGELFF.

CDR3 sequence reads: CASSVGGQGGYGYTF. The DNA for the CDR3 is TGTGCCAGCAGCGTAGGGGGACAGGGGGGTTATGGCTACACCTTC. V is TRBV9 and J is TRBJ1-2; 11 bases are shared with TRBD1. V lost 0 bases to trimming and J lost 5 bases; unmatched junction nucleotides: 3. This CDR3 is 15 amino acids long. Per the germline V gene, CDR1 is SGDLS and CDR2 is YYNGEE.

V and J are TRBV4-2 and TRBJ1-5; perhaps TRBD1 as D (5 bases). Between the trimmed V and J ends, which lost 2 bases and 0 bases, there was a span of 8 bases. Germline V gene lookup returns CDR1 LGHNA and CDR2 YNFKEQ. This CDR3 has 15 residues. The CDR3 region is CASSQSGDSNQPQHF. The CDR3 coding sequence is TGTGCCAGCAGCCAATCGGGGGATAGCAATCAGCCCCAGCATTTT.

The rearrangement uses TRBV30 and TRBJ1-6; TRBD1 is a possible D gene (6 bases). The CDR3 length is 13 residues. Looked up from germline, CDR1 is GTSNPN and CDR2 is SVGIG (reference sequence). V lost 5 bases, J lost 5 bases, and 10 bases lay in between. In DNA, the CDR3 is TGTGCCTGGGGACAGCCTGATAATTCACCCCTCCACTTT. Translating gives CAWGQPDNSPLHF.

The rearrangement uses TRBV27 and TRBJ2-7; the match to TRBD2 covers 12 bases. The CDR3 runs to 16 residues. With 5 bases clipped from V and 2 bases from J, the junction kept 7 bases outside the gene matches. Germline assignment: CDR1 MNHEY and CDR2 SMNVEV (reference sequence). CDR3 bases: TGTGCCAGCAGTACCTGGACTAGCGGGGCGACCTACGAGCAGTACTTC. It is translated as CASSTWTSGATYEQYF.

CDR3 protein: CASSMSTGRPGEQYF. The CDR3, as DNA: TGTGCCAGTAGTATGAGTACGGGCCGCCCGGGGGAGCAGTACTTC. The genes are TRBV19 and TRBJ2-7; D is perhaps TRBD2 (5 bases). The CDR3 consists of 15 residues. The germline CDR1 and CDR2 sequences are LNHDA and SQIVND (reference sequence). With 3 bases removed from V and 7 bases from J, the gap between germline ends came to 19 bases.

The chain carries TRBV7-2 and TRBJ2-2, with D possibly being TRBD1 (6 bases). CDR1 is SGHTA, CDR2 FQGNSA, per germline. Between the trimmed V and J ends, which lost 1 base and 8 bases, there was a span of 17 bases. CDR3 size: 16 residues. Here the CDR3 reads CASSLESGRGRGELFF. The CDR3 nucleotides are TGTGCCAGCAGCTTAGAGTCCGGCAGGGGTAGGGGGGAGCTGTTTTTT. Drawing the rest from reference TRBV7-2 and TRBJ2-2, the complete variable domain is GAGVSQSPSNKVTEKGKDVELRCDPISGHTALYWYRQSLGQGLEFLIYFQGNSAPDKSGLPSDRFSAERTGGSVSTLTIQRTQQEDSAVYLCASSLESGRGRGELFFGEGSRLTVL.

V usage is TRBV5-6 and J usage is TRBJ2-7; 12 bases agree with TRBD2. This CDR3 is built from 15 residues. Germline loops: CDR1 SGHDT, CDR2 YYEEEE. The ends lost 3 bases at V and 0 bases at J; junction bases unmatched: 1. CDR3 region: CASSWTSGVSYEQYF. DNA of the CDR3: TGTGCCAGCAGCTGGACTAGCGGGGTCTCCTACGAGCAGTACTTC.

This clone was detected a few times. This rearrangement joins TRBV14 to TRBJ1-1; D remains unclear. The V gene lost 0 bases and the J gene lost 6 bases, with 11 bases spanning the gap. Germline CDR1 SGHDN, CDR2 FVKESK. The CDR3 spans 14 residues. CDR3 DNA: TGTGCCAGCAGCCAAGAACCCGAGGGCGCTGAAGCTTTCTTT. Amino acid sequence: CASSQEPEGAEAFF.

The rearrangement links TRBV5-8 to TRBJ1-5; 9 positions match TRBD1. This CDR3 spans 15 amino acids. Trimming at V came to 5 bases and at J to 5 bases, leaving 8 bases not matched to a gene. The germline V gene encodes CDR1 SGHTS and CDR2 YDEGEE. CDR3 protein: CASRGQGPSYQPQHF. As DNA, the CDR3 is TGTGCCAGCAGGGGACAGGGTCCAAGTTATCAGCCCCAGCATTTT. Variable domain in full (rest from reference TRBV5-8 and TRBJ1-5): EAGVTQSPTHLIKTRGQQATLRCSPISGHTSVYWYQQALGLGLQFLLWYDEGEERNRGNFPPRFSGRQFPNYSSELNVNALELEDSALYLCASRGQGPSYQPQHFGDGTRLSIL.

The chain uses TRBV24-1 and TRBJ1-1; D gene unclear. The CDR3 runs 14 residues. The V gene's germline CDR1 is KGHDR and CDR2 SFDVKD. Trimming shortened V by 1 base and J by 1 base, and 6 bases separated the two germline ends. CDR3 sequence: CATSDFYPNTEAFF. The CDR3 DNA reads as TGTGCCACCAGTGATTTCTACCCGAACACTGAAGCTTTCTTT.

The chain has TRBV6-5 and TRBJ2-1; possible D gene TRBD2, 6 bases. CDR1 and CDR2 from the germline V gene are MNHEY and SVGAGI. Trimming took 0 bases from V and 2 from J, leaving 8 bases between them. The CDR3 has 15 residues. The CDR3 loop is CASSYSREPYNEQFF. The CDR3 DNA sequence: TGTGCCAGCAGTTACTCTCGGGAGCCCTACAATGAGCAGTTCTTC.

V gene TRBV21-1 combines with J gene TRBJ2-1; TRBD1 reflects the table's D call only, with no check against the DNA. TRBV21-1 is a pseudogene segment. The CDR3 is 15 residues long. For the CDR3, the DNA is TGTGCCAGCAGCAGCCACAGGGGAACTAACGATGAGCAGTTCTTC. This gives the protein CASSSHRGTNDEQFF.

The chain carries TRBV25-1 and TRBJ1-6; D may be TRBD1 (5 bases). This CDR3 is 13 amino acids long. Trimming removed 3 bases at V and 10 bases at J, with 10 bases between. From germline, CDR1 is MGHDK and CDR2 SYGVNS. The CDR3 reads CASSDTGRSPLHF. Here the CDR3 DNA reads TGTGCCAGCAGTGACACAGGACGGTCACCCCTCCACTTT. The full variable domain, its missing parts supplied by reference TRBV25-1 and TRBJ1-6, is EADIYQTPRYLVIGTGKKITLECSQTMGHDKMYWYQQDPGMELHLIHYSYGVNSTEKGDLSSESTVSRIRTEHFPLTLESARPSHTSQYLCASSDTGRSPLHFGNGTRLTVT.

This clone was recorded once. The chain employs TRBV5-1 and TRBJ2-3; TRBD1 agrees at 10 bases. The V and J ends lost 4 bases and 1 base, in that order; junction bases with no gene match: 3. The CDR3 has 15 residues. The germline V gene encodes CDR1 SGHRS and CDR2 YFSETQ. The CDR3 here is CASSPGTGGTDTQYF. In nucleotides, the CDR3 is TGCGCCAGCAGCCCCGGGACAGGGGGCACAGATACGCAGTATTTT.

This CDR3 reads CASTSGASGVNEQFF. The CDR3 DNA is TGTGCCAGCACCTCGGGGGCTAGCGGGGTAAATGAGCAGTTCTTC. The chain couples TRBV5-4 to TRBJ2-1; 9 positions match TRBD2. There are 15 residues in the CDR3. Trimming removed 6 bases from V and 7 bases from J; junction bases left unmatched: 11. Per germline, CDR1 SGHNT and CDR2 YYREEE (reference sequence). Full variable domain (rest looked up from reference TRBV5-4 and TRBJ2-1): ETGVTQSPTHLIKTRGQQVTLRCSSQSGHNTVSWYQQALGQGPQFIFQYYREEENGRGNFPPRFSGLQFPNYSSELNVNALELDDSALYLCASTSGASGVNEQFFGPGTRLTVL.

This clone was observed a single time. The rearrangement links TRBV27 to TRBJ1-1; TRBD1 is a possible D gene (5 bases). The length of the CDR3 is 18 residues. V gave up 2 bases and J gave up 0 bases, with 19 bases separating them. Per germline, CDR1 MNHEY and CDR2 SMNVEV (reference sequence). The CDR3 DNA is TGTGCCAGCAGTTTAAGTCGGCAGGGAATGGCCGTGAACACTGAAGCTTTCTTT. It encodes CASSLSRQGMAVNTEAFF.

The chain joins TRBV6-1 to TRBJ2-7; a possible D gene is TRBD1 (6 bases). Trimming removed 1 base at V and 3 bases at J, with 10 bases between. Germline V gene data show CDR1 as MNHNS and CDR2 as SASEGT. This CDR3 has 14 amino acids. CDR3 residues: CASSEGRGLYEQYF. The CDR3 DNA reads as TGTGCCAGCAGTGAAGGCAGGGGTCTCTACGAGCAGTACTTC.

The CDR3 spells CAISEAPGTISYEQYF. CDR3 nucleotide sequence: TGTGCCATCAGTGAAGCTCCCGGGACAATCAGCTACGAGCAGTACTTC. The chain is built from TRBV10-3 and TRBJ2-7; the D gene is possibly TRBD1 (6 bases). The CDR3 covers 16 residues. Germline lookup yields CDR1 ENHRY and CDR2 SYGVKD. Between the trimmed V and J ends, which lost 3 bases and 3 bases, there was a span of 18 bases.